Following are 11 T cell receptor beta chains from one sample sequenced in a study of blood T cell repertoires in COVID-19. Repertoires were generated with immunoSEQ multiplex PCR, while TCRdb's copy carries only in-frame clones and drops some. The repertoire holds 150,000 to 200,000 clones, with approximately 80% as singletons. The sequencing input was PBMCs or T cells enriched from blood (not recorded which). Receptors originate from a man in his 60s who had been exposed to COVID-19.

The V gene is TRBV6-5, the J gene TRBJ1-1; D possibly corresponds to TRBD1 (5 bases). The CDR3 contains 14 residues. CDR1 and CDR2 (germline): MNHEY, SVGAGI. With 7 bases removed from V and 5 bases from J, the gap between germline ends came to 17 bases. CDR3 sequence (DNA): TGTGCCAGCAAACTAACAGCCGGGGGGACTGAAGCTTTCTTT. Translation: CASKLTAGGTEAFF.

CDR3 DNA sequence: TGTGCCAGCAGCTTATTAGGGGGGGCCCGACACTCCTACGAGCAGTACTTC. It yields the protein CASSLLGGARHSYEQYF. The chain links TRBV7-2 to TRBJ2-7, with a tentative D call TRBD2 (7 bases). Germline V lookup: CDR1 SGHTA, CDR2 FQGNSA. The V end lost 2 bases, the J end lost 0 bases, and 17 bases lay between the germline ends. The CDR3 has 17 amino acids.

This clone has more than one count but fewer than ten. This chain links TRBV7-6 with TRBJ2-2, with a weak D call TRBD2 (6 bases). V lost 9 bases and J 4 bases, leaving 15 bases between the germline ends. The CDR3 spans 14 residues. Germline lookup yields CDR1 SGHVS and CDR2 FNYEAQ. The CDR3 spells CASALKEGTGELFF. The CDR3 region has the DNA TGTGCCAGTGCCCTAAAGGAGGGCACCGGGGAGCTGTTTTTT.

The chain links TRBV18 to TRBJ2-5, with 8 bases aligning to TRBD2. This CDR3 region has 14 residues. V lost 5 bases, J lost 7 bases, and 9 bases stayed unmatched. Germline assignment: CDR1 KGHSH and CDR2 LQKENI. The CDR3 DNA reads TGTGCCAGCTCATTGGGACTAGACCGGGGGACCCAGTACTTC. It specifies CASSLGLDRGTQYF. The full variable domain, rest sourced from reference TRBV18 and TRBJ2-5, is NAGVMQNPRHLVRRRGQEARLRCSPMKGHSHVYWYRQLPEEGLKFMVYLQKENIIDESGMPKERFSAEFPKEGPSILRIQQVVRGDSAAYFCASSLGLDRGTQYFGPGTRLLVL.

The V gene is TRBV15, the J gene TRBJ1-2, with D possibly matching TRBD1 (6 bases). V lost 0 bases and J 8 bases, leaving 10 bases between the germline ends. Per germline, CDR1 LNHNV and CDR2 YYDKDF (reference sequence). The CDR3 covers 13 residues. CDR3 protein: CATSRDTGRGYTF. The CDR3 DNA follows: TGTGCCACCAGCAGAGATACAGGGCGCGGCTACACCTTC.

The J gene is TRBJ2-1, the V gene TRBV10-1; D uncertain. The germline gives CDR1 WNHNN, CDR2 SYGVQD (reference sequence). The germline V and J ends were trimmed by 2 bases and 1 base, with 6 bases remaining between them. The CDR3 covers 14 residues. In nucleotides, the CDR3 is TGCGCCAGCAGTGAGGGCGGATCCTACAATGAGCAGTTCTTC. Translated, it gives CASSEGGSYNEQFF.

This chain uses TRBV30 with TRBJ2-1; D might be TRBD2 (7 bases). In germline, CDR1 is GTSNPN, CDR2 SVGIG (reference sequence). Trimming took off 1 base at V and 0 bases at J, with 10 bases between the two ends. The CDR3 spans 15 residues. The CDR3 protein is CAWSEGGSSYNEQFF. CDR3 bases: TGTGCCTGGAGTGAGGGGGGGAGCTCCTACAATGAGCAGTTCTTC.

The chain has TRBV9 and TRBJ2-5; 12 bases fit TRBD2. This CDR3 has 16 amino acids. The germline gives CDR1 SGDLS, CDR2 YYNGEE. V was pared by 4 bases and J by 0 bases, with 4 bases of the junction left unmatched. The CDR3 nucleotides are TGTGCCAGCAGCACCCGGACTAGCGGGAACCAAGAGACCCAGTACTTC. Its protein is CASSTRTSGNQETQYF.

This CDR3 is CASSYSRTGNTIYF. In DNA, the CDR3 is TGTGCCAGCAGTTACTCGAGGACAGGAAACACCATATATTTT. V and J are TRBV6-5 and TRBJ1-3, with D possibly TRBD1 on 5 matching bases. Germline CDR1 and CDR2: MNHEY and SVGAGI. The CDR3 is 14 residues long. V was trimmed by 0 bases and J by 4 bases, leaving 7 bases between them.

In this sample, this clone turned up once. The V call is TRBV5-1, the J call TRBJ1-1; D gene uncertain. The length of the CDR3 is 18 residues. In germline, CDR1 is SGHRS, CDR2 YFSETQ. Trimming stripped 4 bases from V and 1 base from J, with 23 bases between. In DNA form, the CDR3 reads TGCGCCAGCAGCGCCTACCCGGGTCGAATCAAAGGGAACACTGAAGCTTTCTTT. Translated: CASSAYPGRIKGNTEAFF. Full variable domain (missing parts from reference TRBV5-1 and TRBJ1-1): KAGVTQTPRYLIKTRGQQVTLSCSPISGHRSVSWYQQTPGQGLQFLFEYFSETQRNKGNFPGRFSGRQFSNSRSEMNVSTLELGDSALYLCASSAYPGRIKGNTEAFFGQGTRLTVV.

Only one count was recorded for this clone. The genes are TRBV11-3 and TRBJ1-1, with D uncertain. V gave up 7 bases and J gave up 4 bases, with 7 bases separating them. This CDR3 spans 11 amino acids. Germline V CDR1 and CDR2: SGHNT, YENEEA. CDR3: CASTPITEAFF. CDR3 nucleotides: TGTGCCAGCACCCCAATCACTGAAGCTTTCTTT.